This TCR beta chain was sequenced during a study of T-cell memory formation after mild COVID-19. Germline V gene data show CDR1 as KGHDR and CDR2 as SFDVKD. There are 12 residues in the CDR3. Trimming removed 0 bases from V and 15 bases from J, with 11 bases in between. One entry per CDR3 protein, called by TCRdb with MiXCR from the 5' RACE reads. Altogether around 450,000 distinct CDR3 sequences are present, roughly 24% being singletons, with the ten largest covering about 10%. The TCR sequence derives from an adult woman who had mild COVID-19 (a few samples of this study predate the infection). Cell type and time point are not known. Specimen: PBMCs or a T cell subset sorted from them (not recorded which). The V gene is TRBV24-1, the J gene TRBJ2-1, with unresolved D. CDR3 sequence: CATSDLTTPRFF. The CDR3 nucleotides are TGTGCCACCAGTGATTTGACGACACCCCGGTTCTTC.